This TCR beta chain was recorded in a study of graft-versus-host responses after intestinal transplantation. In the study overall: Recipients underwent multivisceral, liver-intestinal, or isolated intestinal transplants. The whole recipient group had anti-thymocyte globulin induction followed by tacrolimus and steroids for approximately three years. Overall study findings and caveats: Ileal or blood samples showed some GvH clones first, and such clones were also found in recipient marrow. Circulating GvH clone levels at their peak were associated with HvG declines (early post-transplant).

Using immunoSEQ multiplex PCR, the repertoire was profiled, and TCRdb retains in-frame clones only, with some absent. This repertoire shows about 39,000 clones, roughly 93% found once; its top ten account for about 19%. The CDR3 covers 14 residues. Germline V gives CDR1 SNHLY, CDR2 FYNNEI. The germline V and J ends were trimmed by 6 bases and 2 bases, with 13 bases remaining between them. As concerns this clone: No antigen is known for it.

This chain joins TRBV2 and TRBJ1-2; TRBD1 might be the D (6 bases). Sequenced material: unstimulated CD8+ T cells sorted from spleen or lymph node cells, taken before transplant. The TCR sequence derives from a human donor who was the organ donor for an intestinal transplant. DNA of the CDR3: TGTGCCAGCAGCCCGGGACATCCAAACTATGGCTACACCTTC. Protein: CASSPGHPNYGYTF.